These 6 T cell receptor beta chains came from one sample sequenced in a study of cytomegalovirus exposure and HLA in healthy donors. Primers: 60 Vbeta forward and 13 Jbeta reverse. TCRdb's table, derived via immunoSEQ multiplex PCR, lists solely in-frame clones and lacks some. The sample consists of 150,000 to 200,000 clones, 80% to 90% of them appearing once. Material: PBMCs. All receptors come from a woman aged 18-35 years in good health and CMV-seropositive.

This clone was seen more than once but under ten times. This chain links TRBV4-1 with TRBJ1-1, with 8 bases that match TRBD1. V gave up 3 bases and J gave up 2 bases; unmatched junction bases: 5. This CDR3 spans 15 amino acids. Germline-derived CDR1 and CDR2 are MGHRA and YSYEKL. The CDR3 loop reads CASSHGTGQNTEAFF. CDR3 DNA: TGCGCCAGCAGCCATGGGACAGGACAAAACACTGAAGCTTTCTTT.

V and J are TRBV30 and TRBJ2-5; 9 bases are a match to TRBD1. The end of the DNA aligns better with TRBJ2-7, so the J call may be wrong. In germline, CDR1 is GTSNPN, CDR2 SVGIG (reference sequence). This CDR3 spans 15 amino acids. The CDR3 region is CAWAPGQGTRYEQYF. Written as DNA, the CDR3 is TGTGCCTGGGCGCCCGGACAGGGGACGAGATACGAGCAGTACTTC.

The V and J genes are TRBV4-3 and TRBJ1-6; TRBD1 matches 7 bases. The V gene end was trimmed by 3 bases and the J gene end by 7 bases; junction bases not matched to a gene: 9. Per germline, CDR1 LGHNA and CDR2 YSLEER. CDR3 length: 16 residues. CDR3 nucleotide sequence: TGCGCCAGCAGCCAGGACAGGCGGAATCCGAATTCACCCCTCCACTTT. Residues: CASSQDRRNPNSPLHF.

The J gene is TRBJ1-2, the V gene TRBV9; D is perhaps TRBD1 (5 bases). Germline loops: CDR1 SGDLS, CDR2 YYNGEE. Deletions cut 0 bases from V and 7 bases from J, with 7 bases between. CDR3 size: 12 residues. DNA for the CDR3: TGTGCCAGCAGCGTAGGGGGGGGTGGCTACACCTTC. This translates into CASSVGGGGYTF.

The CDR3 DNA follows: TGTGCCACCAGCAGGGGAAGAGGGGGGGCGAACACTGAAGCTTTCTTT. Translating it yields CATSRGRGGANTEAFF. The genes are TRBV15 and TRBJ1-1; a weak D match, TRBD1 (6 bases). V was trimmed by 3 bases and J by 1 base, leaving 15 bases between them. The V gene's germline CDR1 is LNHNV and CDR2 YYDKDF (reference sequence). The CDR3 is 16 residues long. Full variable domain (remainder filled in from reference TRBV15 and TRBJ1-1): DAMVIQNPRYQVTQFGKPVTLSCSQTLNHNVMYWYQQKSSQAPKLLFHYYDKDFNNEADTPDNFQSRRPNTSFCFLDIRSPGLGDTAMYLCATSRGRGGANTEAFFGQGTRLTVV.

The sample holds a few counts of this clone. The chain links TRBV11-2 to TRBJ1-1; D unclear. Trimming pared 1 base from V and 1 base from J, leaving 10 bases between. The CDR3 contains 15 residues. Germline CDR1 and CDR2: SGHAT and FQNNGV. DNA for the CDR3: TGTGCCAGCAGCTTAGGGCCGATCCCGAACACTGAAGCTTTCTTT. Amino acids: CASSLGPIPNTEAFF.